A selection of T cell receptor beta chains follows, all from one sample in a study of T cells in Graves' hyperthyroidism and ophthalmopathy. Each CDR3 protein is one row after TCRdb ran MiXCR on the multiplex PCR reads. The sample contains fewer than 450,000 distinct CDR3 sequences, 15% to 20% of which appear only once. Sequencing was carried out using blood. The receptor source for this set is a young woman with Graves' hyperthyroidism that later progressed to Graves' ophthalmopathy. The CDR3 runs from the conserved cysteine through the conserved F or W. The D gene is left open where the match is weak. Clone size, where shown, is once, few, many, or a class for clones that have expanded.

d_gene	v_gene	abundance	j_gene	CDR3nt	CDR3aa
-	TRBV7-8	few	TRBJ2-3	TGTGCCAGCAGCTTAGCGGGGGCCAGCGTAGCCGATACGCAGTATTTT	CASSLAGASVADTQYF
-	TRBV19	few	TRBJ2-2	TGTGCCAGTAGTATATCCAGCGGCGGGGAGCTGTTTTTT	CASSISSGGELFF
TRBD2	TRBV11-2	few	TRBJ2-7	TGTGCCAGCAGCCCTTTTCCGGGACTAGCGGGGGTTACCTCCTACGAGCAGTACTTC	CASSPFPGLAGVTSYEQYF
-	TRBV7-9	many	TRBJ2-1	TGTGCCAGCAGCCCACCAGCCCCGAACAATGAGCAGTTCTTC	CASSPPAPNNEQFF
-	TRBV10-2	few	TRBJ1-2	TGCGCCAGCAAGCTACAGGGCGGAGGTGGCTACACCTTC	CASKLQGGGGYTF
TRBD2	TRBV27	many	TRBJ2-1	TGTGCCAGCAGTTTATACCCTAGCGGGAGACCGGATGAGCAGTTCTTC	CASSLYPSGRPDEQFF
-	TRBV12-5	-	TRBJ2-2	TGTGCTAGTGGTTTGTCTGGATACGCGAACACCGGGGAGCTGTTTTTT	CASGLSGYANTGELFF
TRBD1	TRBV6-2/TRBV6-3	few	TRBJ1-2	TGTGCCAGCAGTTCGTTGACAGGGGCTGGCTACACCTTC	CASSSLTGAGYTF
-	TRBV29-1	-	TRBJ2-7	TGCAGCGGAAGGGGGGAACACTACGAGCAGTACTTC	CSGRGEHYEQYF
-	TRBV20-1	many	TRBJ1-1	TGCAGTGCTATGGGACCTACTTGGACTGAAGCTTTCTTT	CSAMGPTWTEAFF
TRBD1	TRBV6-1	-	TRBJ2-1	TGTACCAGCAGTTCCCGGACAGGGATTTCCTACAATGAGCAGTTCTTC	CTSSSRTGISYNEQFF
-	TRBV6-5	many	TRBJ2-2	TGTGCCAGCAGTTACTCGTCGGTAAACGGGGAGCTGTTTTTT	CASSYSSVNGELFF
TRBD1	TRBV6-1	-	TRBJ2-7	TGTGCCAGCAGTGAAGTCGGGACAGGGGTTTTCGAGCAGTACTTC	CASSEVGTGVFEQYF
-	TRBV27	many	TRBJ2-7	TGTGCCAGCAGTTTATCCTCTGCCTACGAGCAGTACTTC	CASSLSSAYEQYF
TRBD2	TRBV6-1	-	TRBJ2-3	TGTGCCAGCAGAGAGTTAGCGGGAGCGAGCACAGATACGCAGTATTTT	CASRELAGASTDTQYF
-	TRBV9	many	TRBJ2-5	TGTGCCAGCAGCCGAGGATACCGGGAGACCCAGTACTTC	CASSRGYRETQYF
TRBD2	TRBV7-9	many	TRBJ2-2	TGTGCCAGCAGTACAGCGGGATTCGCCGGGGAGCTGTTTTTT	CASSTAGFAGELFF
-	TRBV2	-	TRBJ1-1	TGTGCCAGCACCCTAGAAGGGACTGAAGCTTTCTTT	CASTLEGTEAFF
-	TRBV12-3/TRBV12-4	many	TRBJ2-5	TGTGCCAGCAGCCCCCCCCGGGATTTTAAAGAGACCCAGTACTTC	CASSPPRDFKETQYF
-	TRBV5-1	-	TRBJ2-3	TGCGCCAGCAGCTTGGATCCCCAGGGATCTAGCACAGATACGCAGTATTTT	CASSLDPQGSSTDTQYF
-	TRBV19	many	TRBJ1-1	TGTGCCAGTAGGTTCCGGGGGCAGAACACTGAAGCTTTCTTT	CASRFRGQNTEAFF
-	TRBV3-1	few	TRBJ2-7	TGTGCCAGCAGCCAAGGGATTTCGGTAGTCTACGAGCAGTACTTC	CASSQGISVVYEQYF
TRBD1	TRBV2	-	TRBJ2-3	TGTGCCAGCAGTACAGGGACAGGGAAAACAGATACGCAGTATTTT	CASSTGTGKTDTQYF
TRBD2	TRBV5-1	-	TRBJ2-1	TGCGCCAGCAGCTTTTTCGGACTAGCGGGAAGGTCTAACCATGAGCAGTTCTTC	CASSFFGLAGRSNHEQFF